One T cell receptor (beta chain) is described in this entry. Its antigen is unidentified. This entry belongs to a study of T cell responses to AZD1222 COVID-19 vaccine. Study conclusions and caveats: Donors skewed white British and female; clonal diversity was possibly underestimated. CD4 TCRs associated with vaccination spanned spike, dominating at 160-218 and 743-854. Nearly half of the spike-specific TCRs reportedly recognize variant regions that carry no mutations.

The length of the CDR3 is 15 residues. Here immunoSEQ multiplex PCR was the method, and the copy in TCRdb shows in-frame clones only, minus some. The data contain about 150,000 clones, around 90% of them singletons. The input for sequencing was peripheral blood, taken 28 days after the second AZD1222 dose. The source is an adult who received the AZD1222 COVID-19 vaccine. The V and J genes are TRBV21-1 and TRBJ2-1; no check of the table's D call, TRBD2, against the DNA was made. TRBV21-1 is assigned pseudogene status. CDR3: CASSVVAGPYNEQFF. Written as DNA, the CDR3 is TGTGCCAGCAGCGTCGTAGCGGGACCCTACAATGAGCAGTTCTTC.